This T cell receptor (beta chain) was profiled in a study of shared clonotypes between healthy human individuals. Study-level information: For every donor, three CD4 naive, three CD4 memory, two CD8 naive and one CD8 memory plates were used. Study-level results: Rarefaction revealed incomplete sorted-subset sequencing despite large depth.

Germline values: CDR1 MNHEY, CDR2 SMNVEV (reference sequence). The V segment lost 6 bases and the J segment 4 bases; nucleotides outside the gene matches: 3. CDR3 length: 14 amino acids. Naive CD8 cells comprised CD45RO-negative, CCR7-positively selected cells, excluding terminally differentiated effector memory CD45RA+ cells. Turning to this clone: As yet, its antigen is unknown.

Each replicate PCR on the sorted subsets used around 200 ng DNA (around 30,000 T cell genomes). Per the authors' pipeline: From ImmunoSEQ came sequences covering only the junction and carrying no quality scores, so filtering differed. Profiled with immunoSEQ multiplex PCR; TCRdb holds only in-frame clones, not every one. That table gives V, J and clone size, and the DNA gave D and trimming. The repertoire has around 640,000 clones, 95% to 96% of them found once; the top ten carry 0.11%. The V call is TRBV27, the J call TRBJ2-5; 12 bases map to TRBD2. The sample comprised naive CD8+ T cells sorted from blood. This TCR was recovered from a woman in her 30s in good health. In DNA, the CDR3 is TGTGCCAGCAGAGTACTAGCGGGAGGAGAGACCCAGTACTTC. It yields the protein CASRVLAGGETQYF.